These T cell receptor beta chains were read from a single sample in a study of identical twins' blood T cells. In TCRdb, the 5' RACE reads were re-called with MiXCR into one record per CDR3 protein. In the table there are 400,000 or so distinct CDR3 sequences, roughly 30% of which are singletons. Specimen: PBMCs. Source of these receptors: a woman aged 18 to 55 in good health. The CDR3 runs from the conserved cysteine through the conserved F or W. D genes are given only for firm matches. Clone size appears in some rows only: once, few, many, or a class for an expanded clone.

>-|TRBJ2-2|TRBV5-6|-|13
CASSLAVRGELFF
TGTGCCAGCAGCTTGGCCGTCCGAGGGGAGCTGTTTTTT
>TRBD1|TRBJ1-4|TRBV5-1|-|14
CASSSDGQGEKLFF
TGCGCCAGCAGCTCCGACGGACAGGGAGAAAAACTGTTTTTT
>TRBD1|TRBJ2-5|TRBV10-3|-|12
CAIGTDGETQYF
TGTGCCATCGGGACAGACGGAGAGACCCAGTACTTC
>-|TRBJ1-4|TRBV7-9|many|17
CASSLGGAPAQVEKLFF
TGTGCCAGCAGCTTAGGAGGGGCTCCAGCCCAGGTCGAAAAACTGTTTTTT
>-|TRBJ1-4|TRBV20-1|few|14
CSASSWATNEKLFF
TGCAGTGCTAGTAGCTGGGCAACTAATGAAAAACTGTTTTTT
>-|TRBJ1-5|TRBV6-6|few|16
CASSAWFRDSNQPQHF
TGTGCCAGCAGTGCTTGGTTTAGGGATAGCAATCAGCCCCAGCATTTT
>TRBD2|TRBJ2-3|TRBV9|few|18
CASSPGGASGAPRNTQYF
TGTGCCAGCAGCCCCGGGGGGGCTAGCGGGGCCCCCCGGAATACGCAGTATTTT
>-|TRBJ1-2|TRBV7-8|-|13
CASSGGSGYGYTF
TGTGCCAGCAGTGGAGGCTCGGGCTATGGCTACACCTTC
>-|TRBJ2-3|TRBV5-1|-|13
CASSPGETDTQYF
TGCGCCAGCAGCCCAGGGGAAACAGATACGCAGTATTTT
>-|TRBJ1-4|TRBV29-1|-|11
CSVVTNEKLFF
TGCAGCGTCGTCACTAATGAAAAACTGTTTTTT
>-|TRBJ1-1|TRBV27|-|13
CASRSNGSQEAFF
TGTGCCAGCAGATCAAATGGGAGTCAGGAAGCTTTCTTT
>TRBD1|TRBJ1-1|TRBV20-1|-|11
CSRGSLTEAFF
TGCAGCAGGGGGTCGCTTACTGAAGCTTTCTTT
>TRBD1|TRBJ1-3|TRBV6-6|-|17
CASSHPGTGTLGNTIYF
TGTGCCAGCAGTCACCCGGGGACAGGGACGCTTGGAAACACCATATATTTT
>-|TRBJ1-2|TRBV7-9|-|13
CASRPPTNYGYTF
TGTGCCAGCAGACCCCCAACTAACTATGGCTACACCTTC
>-|TRBJ1-1|TRBV18|few|15
CASSPRLRGSTEAFF
TGTGCCAGCTCACCACGGCTTCGGGGTTCCACTGAAGCTTTCTTT
>TRBD1|TRBJ2-2|TRBV7-8|-|14
CASSQEQGTGELFF
TGTGCCAGCAGCCAGGAACAGGGGACCGGGGAGCTGTTTTTT
>TRBD1|TRBJ1-2|TRBV27|-|15
CASSFYGQDFRSYTF
TGTGCCAGCAGTTTTTACGGACAGGACTTTCGAAGCTACACCTTC
>TRBD1|TRBJ1-1|TRBV5-1|many|13
CASSQGGETEAFF
TGCGCCAGCAGCCAAGGGGGCGAAACTGAAGCTTTCTTT
>-|TRBJ1-1|TRBV20-1|-|12
CSAGRGSNEAFF
TGCAGTGCCGGGCGGGGAAGCAACGAAGCTTTCTTT
>-|TRBJ1-1|TRBV7-8|few|17
CASSKDTGKVGSTEAFF
TGTGCCAGCAGCAAGGACACAGGGAAAGTGGGGAGCACTGAAGCTTTCTTT
>TRBD2|TRBJ2-3|TRBV11-3|once|18
CANSLGRGLADRTDTQYF
TGTGCCAACAGCTTAGGGAGGGGACTAGCGGATAGAACAGATACGCAGTATTTT
>-|TRBJ2-3|TRBV6-2/TRBV6-3|few|13
CASSRISGDTQYF
TGTGCCAGCAGTCGTATATCAGGGGATACGCAGTATTTT
>-|TRBJ1-1|TRBV3-1|many|12
CASSQVGGKAFF
TGTGCCAGCAGCCAAGTCGGGGGTAAAGCTTTCTTT
>-|TRBJ1-4|TRBV2|many|13
CASSEGRDQKLFF
TGTGCCAGCAGTGAAGGCCGGGACCAAAAACTGTTTTTT
>-|TRBJ2-3|TRBV24-1|few|16
CATSDPRTSSTDTQYF
TGTGCCACCAGTGATCCCCGGACATCCAGCACAGATACGCAGTATTTT
>-|TRBJ1-6|TRBV27|-|16
CASSLTGANYNSPLHF
TGTGCCAGCAGTTTAACCGGGGCCAACTATAATTCACCCCTCCACTTT
>TRBD1|TRBJ1-3|TRBV7-9|-|13
CASSINRGDTIYF
TGTGCCAGCAGCATCAACAGGGGGGACACCATATATTTT
>TRBD1|TRBJ1-4|TRBV9|few|15
CASSLDRGRGEKLFF
TGTGCCAGCAGCTTGGACAGGGGACGAGGTGAAAAACTGTTTTTT
>TRBD1|TRBJ1-3|TRBV15|-|16
CATSRGNRGSGNTIYF
TGTGCCACCAGCAGAGGCAACAGGGGCTCTGGAAACACCATATATTTT
>-|TRBJ2-3|TRBV5-1|-|14
CASSSDSGTDTQYF
TGCGCCAGCAGCTCCGACTCGGGCACAGATACGCAGTATTTT
>TRBD1|TRBJ1-1|TRBV12-3/TRBV12-4|-|14
CASSLVQGNTESFF
TGTGCCAGCAGCCTGGTACAGGGGAACACTGAATCTTTCTTT
>-|TRBJ2-7|TRBV27|few|12
CASSGRPHEQYF
TGTGCCAGCAGCGGACGGCCTCACGAGCAGTACTTC
>-|TRBJ2-7|TRBV20-1|-|16
CSANPTRGQGIYEQYF
TGCAGTGCTAATCCTACACGCGGGCAGGGGATCTACGAGCAGTACTTC
>-|TRBJ1-1|TRBV18|few|14
CASSPEALNTEAFF
TGTGCCAGCTCACCAGAAGCCCTGAACACTGAAGCTTTCTTT
>-|TRBJ1-1|TRBV6-6|-|16
CASSSRGVRGETEAFF
TGTGCCAGCAGTTCTAGGGGAGTGAGGGGGGAAACTGAAGCTTTCTTT
>-|TRBJ1-5|TRBV10-3|-|13
CAIAQDRNQPQHF
TGTGCCATCGCACAGGATCGCAATCAGCCCCAGCATTTT
>-|TRBJ1-5|TRBV13|many|11
CASSFDQPQHF
TGTGCCAGCAGCTTCGATCAGCCCCAGCATTTT
>-|TRBJ2-3|TRBV7-9|many|14
CASSPGRGTDTQYF
TGTGCCAGCAGCCCAGGACGAGGCACAGATACGCAGTATTTT
>-|TRBJ1-1|TRBV10-3|-|14
CAIAPGARNTDAFF
TGTGCCATCGCTCCCGGGGCCAGGAACACTGATGCTTTCTTT
>-|TRBJ1-2|TRBV2|-|14
CASIPNSGNYGYTF
TGTGCCAGCATCCCAAACTCAGGCAACTATGGCTACACCTTC
>TRBD2|TRBJ2-7|TRBV6-2/TRBV6-3|many|14
CASSYGTSSYEQYF
TGTGCCAGCAGTTACGGGACTAGCTCCTACGAGCAGTACTTC
>TRBD1|TRBJ1-1|TRBV6-2/TRBV6-3|few|14
CASSPHDWTGEAFF
TGTGCCAGCAGTCCTCATGATTGGACAGGGGAAGCTTTCTTT
>TRBD1|TRBJ1-1|TRBV5-8|few|16
CASSLYQSGGGTEAFF
TGTGCCAGCAGCTTGTATCAGTCAGGGGGGGGCACTGAAGCTTTCTTT
>-|TRBJ1-1|TRBV5-1|few|14
CASSLATQNTEAFF
TGCGCCAGCAGCTTGGCCACTCAGAACACTGAAGCTTTCTTT
>TRBD1|TRBJ2-2|TRBV20-1|few|17
CSARDPMTGRNTGELFF
TGCAGTGCTAGAGATCCTATGACAGGGCGAAACACCGGGGAGCTGTTTTTT
>-|TRBJ1-1|TRBV6-6|-|12
CASRWGPTEAFF
TGTGCCAGCCGATGGGGGCCCACTGAAGCTTTCTTT
>-|TRBJ1-2|TRBV4-3|few|15
CASSQVGAPHYGYTF
TGCGCCAGCAGCCAAGTGGGAGCTCCGCACTATGGCTACACCTTC
>-|TRBJ2-7|TRBV12-3/TRBV12-4|-|13
CASSLKERGEQYF
TGTGCCAGCAGTTTAAAGGAGAGGGGCGAGCAGTACTTC
>-|TRBJ2-1|TRBV20-1|-|15
CSARWSGGAYNEQFF
TGCAGTGCCCGCTGGTCCGGAGGGGCCTACAATGAGCAGTTCTTC
>-|TRBJ1-3|TRBV6-1|-|15
CASSELAGSGNTIYF
TGTGCCAGCAGTGAACTTGCGGGATCTGGGAACACCATATATTTT
>TRBD1|TRBJ2-1|TRBV20-1|few|13
CSAPGQGDNEQFF
TGCAGTGCCCCCGGACAGGGGGACAATGAGCAGTTCTTC
>TRBD1|TRBJ1-1|TRBV7-9|-|11
CASRGGAEAFF
TGTGCCAGCAGAGGGGGCGCGGAAGCTTTCTTT